The next 24 T cell receptor delta chains were all read from a single sample in a study of gamma-delta T cells after stem cell transplantation. With CATT, TCRdb re-called clones from the RT-PCR reads. The table shows roughly 680 delta-chain clones, with 4.5% to 7% occurring only once. Material for sequencing was gamma-delta T cells. The receptors were sampled from a human donor. It is not recorded whose cells these are; they may come from a transplant donor.

About this clone: TCRdb assigns this DNA the protein of a much larger clone, which departs from its translation at residue 14; this likely reflects a read error, and the protein shown comes from translating the DNA. The DNA of the CDR3 is TGTGCTCTTGGGGAACCCCTATCTAGGTTCCTACGGCTGGTGGATATAGGAGGCACCGATAAACTCATCTTT. This translates into CALGEPLSRFLRLVDIGGTDKLIF. J is TRDJ1 and V is TRDV1; 7 bases agree with TRDD2. The V gene's germline CDR1 is TSWWSYY and CDR2 QGS. The CDR3 extends over 24 amino acids. V lost 1 base to trimming and J lost 1 base; unmatched junction nucleotides: 30.

This clone is classed as large. A much larger clone lies one base from this, so it may be a read error. The chain combines TRDV2 with TRDJ1; weak D call: TRDD3 (6 bases). This CDR3 comprises 19 residues. CDR1 is GEAIGNYY and CDR2 is EKD in the germline V gene. The chain's CDR3 is CACVTVQMGVAPTTDKLIF. Here the CDR3 DNA reads TGTGCCTGTGTCACCGTCCAGATGGGGGTTGCTCCGACTACCGATAAACTCATCTTT.

By its share, this clone is medium-sized. A far larger clone is a single base away, which makes a read error likely. The identical CDR3 is also encoded by other nucleotide sequences in the sample. The V call is TRDV1, the J call TRDJ1; D unclear. Germline lookup yields CDR1 TSWWSYY and CDR2 QGS. The CDR3 is 18 amino acids. Here the CDR3 DNA reads TGCGCTCTTGGGAAGGGGTTTCCCCTGGTGACTGCCACCGATAAACTCATCTTT. It is translated as CALGKGFPLVTATDKLIF.

By share, this clone ranks as medium-sized. This likely stems from a read error, as it lies one base from a far larger clone. The chain is built from TRDV1 and TRDJ1; D possibly matches TRDD2 or TRDD3 (6 bases each). The CDR3 spans 23 residues. Germline assignment: CDR1 TSWWSYY and CDR2 QGS. CDR3 coding DNA: TGTGCTCCTGGGGAACTGCCCTCCTACTCCTACCCTCTGTTGGAGCCAAACACCGATAAACTCATCTTT. It yields the protein CAPGELPSYSYPLLEPNTDKLIF.

To note about this clone: TCRdb's protein, taken from a much larger clone, differs from this DNA's translation at residue 8, likely owing to a read error; the protein displayed comes from the DNA. The CDR3 reads CACDTLTWGYIGTDKLIF. CDR3 nucleotides: TGTGCCTGTGACACACTTACTTGGGGATACATTGGCACCGATAAACTCATCTTT. The chain recombines TRDV2 with TRDJ1, with 8 bases identical to TRDD3. This CDR3 has 18 amino acids. Germline loops: CDR1 GEAIGNYY, CDR2 EKD. V lost 1 base, J lost 1 base, and 13 bases stayed unmatched.

This clone is termed medium-sized. Given a far larger clone just one base away, this is likely a sequencing read error. V usage is TRDV1 and J usage is TRDJ1; D uncertain. Between the trimmed V and J ends, which lost 3 bases and 1 base, there was a span of 21 bases. This CDR3 region has 18 residues. Germline CDR1 TSWWSYY, CDR2 QGS. CDR3: CALGEGFPLVTATDKLIF. The CDR3 DNA follows: TGTGCTCTTGGGGAGGGGTTTCCCCTGGTGACTGCCACCGATAAACTCATCTTT.

In the case of this clone: A far larger clone differs by one base, so this is likely a read error. The same CDR3 also results from other DNA sequences found in this sample. J is TRDJ1 and V is TRDV1; 8 nucleotides match TRDD3. The CDR3 totals 23 residues. Germline V gene data show CDR1 as TSWWSYY and CDR2 as QGS. As DNA, the CDR3 is TGTGCTCTTGGGACCCGTGCATTTCGACCGCCACTGGGGGCTACTATGAGGTCCGATAAACTCATCTTC. This codes for CALGTRAFRPPLGATMRSDKLIF.

This clone was seen a handful of times. As DNA, the CDR3 is TGTGCCTGTGACACTCTTCATCCCGTGGGGTACACCGATAAACTCATCTTT. It encodes CACDTLHPVGYTDKLIF. The chain employs TRDV2 and TRDJ1, with D possibly being TRDD3 (5 bases). CDR1 is GEAIGNYY and CDR2 is EKD in the germline V gene. The CDR3 has 17 residues. Trimming cost V 1 base and J 0 bases, with 17 bases left between them.

By its share, this clone is medium-sized. With only one base between it and a far larger clone, this is likely a read error. The same CDR3 also results from other DNA sequences found in this sample. CDR3 residues: CALGKGFPLVTATDKLIF. Written as DNA, the CDR3 is TGTGCTCTTGGGAAGGGGTTTCCCCTGGTGACCGCCACCGATAAACTCATCTTT. The V and J genes are TRDV1 and TRDJ1; D uncertain. Germline loops: CDR1 TSWWSYY, CDR2 QGS. The CDR3 is 18 residues long. V lost 5 bases to trimming and J lost 1 base, with 23 bases between them.

By proportion, this clone is hyperexpanded. The same CDR3 can be traced to other DNA sequences in this sample. The gene calls are TRDV1 and TRDJ1, with TRDD3 identical over 8 bases. Germline CDR1 TSWWSYY, CDR2 QGS. The CDR3 is made up of 23 amino acids. V trimming: 5 bases; J trimming: 3 bases; junction bases outside the gene matches: 32. CDR3 sequence: CALGTRAFRPPLGATMRSDKLIF. The DNA of the CDR3 is TGTGCTCTTGGGACCCGTGCATTTCGACCGCCACTGGGGGCTACTATGAGGTCCGATAAACTCATCTTT.

This clone was counted only a few times. The protein recorded in TCRdb matches a much larger clone and deviates from this DNA's translation at residue 12, suggesting a read error; the protein here is obtained by translating the DNA. This chain uses TRDV2 with TRDJ1; TRDD3 matches 8 bases. The germline V gene has CDR1 GEAIGNYY and CDR2 EKD. Trimming cost V 1 base and J 1 base; bases outside gene matches: 13. This CDR3 is 18 amino acids long. CDR3 sequence (DNA): TGTGCCTGTGACACTCTTCATCCCGTGGGGGATTTCACCGATAAACTCATCTTT. Protein sequence: CACDTLHPVGDFTDKLIF.

This clone was counted between two and nine times. This DNA translates differently at residue 11 from the TCRdb protein, which is that of a much larger clone; a read error is likely, and the protein shown is the DNA's own translation. Other DNA sequences in the sample encode the same CDR3. The V call is TRDV2, the J call TRDJ1, with D tentatively TRDD3 (6 bases). Germline V gene sequence: CDR1 GEAIGNYY, CDR2 EKD. The CDR3 runs to 18 residues. V gave up 1 base and J gave up 1 base, with 21 bases separating them. The CDR3 DNA reads TGTGCCTGTGACACTCTTCATCCCGTGGGGGGTCTCACCGATAAACTCATCTTT. Translating it yields CACDTLHPVGGLTDKLIF.

By share of the sample, this clone is large. The same CDR3 is also encoded by other DNA sequences in this sample. The chain couples TRDV1 to TRDJ1; 13 nucleotides agree with TRDD3. This CDR3 region has 25 residues. Looked up from germline, CDR1 is TSWWSYY and CDR2 is QGS. V was pared by 0 bases and J by 2 bases, with 27 bases of the junction left unmatched. The CDR3 region is CALGELSLPFTNMYWGIRQTDKLIF. CDR3 coding DNA: TGTGCTCTTGGGGAACTATCCCTTCCTTTTACCAACATGTACTGGGGGATACGCCAAACCGATAAACTCATCTTT.

This clone is labeled as medium-sized (0.01 to 0.1%). Only one base separates this from a far larger clonotype, so it likely reflects a read error. Other nucleotide sequences from this sample produce the same CDR3. This chain connects TRDV2 to TRDJ1; tentative D call: TRDD3 (6 bases). CDR1 and CDR2 from the germline V gene are GEAIGNYY and EKD. Trimming took off 0 bases at V and 2 bases at J, with 24 bases between the two ends. CDR3 length: 19 amino acids. This chain's CDR3 is CACDTVQMGVAPTTDKLIF. CDR3 sequence (DNA): TGTGCCTGTGACACCGTCCAGATGGGGGTTGCCCCGACTACCGATAAACTCATCTTT.

This clone has a handful of counts. A far larger clone differs by one base, so this is likely a read error. The same CDR3 arises from other DNA sequences in this sample as well. The chain's CDR3 is CACDTGGLLTGGYFADKLIF. The CDR3 nucleotides are TGTGCCTGTGACACGGGGGGCCTTCTTACTGGGGGATACTTCGCCGATAAACTCATCTTC. The rearrangement joins TRDV2 to TRDJ1; TRDD3 agrees at 12 bases. CDR1 is GEAIGNYY, CDR2 EKD, per germline. This CDR3 spans 20 amino acids.

Turning to this clone: The TCRdb record carries a much larger clone's protein, which differs from this DNA's translation at residue 7; a read error is the likely cause, and the protein listed here is the DNA translation. V usage is TRDV2 and J usage is TRDJ1; 9 nucleotides match TRDD3. Looked up from germline, CDR1 is GEAIGNYY and CDR2 is EKD. V was clipped by 3 bases and J by 0 bases; unmatched bases: 13. The CDR3 totals 18 residues. The CDR3 sequence is CACDPVPWGDTHTDKLIF. CDR3 coding DNA: TGTGCCTGTGACCCCGTACCCTGGGGGGATACCCACACCGATAAACTCATCTTT.

This clone is categorized as medium-sized. A far larger clone is just one base off, so this is likely a read error. The rearrangement joins TRDV2 to TRDJ1; TRDD3 aligns across 9 bases. Germline values: CDR1 GEAIGNYY, CDR2 EKD. J was trimmed by 0 bases and V by 5 bases; bases with no gene match: 15. The length of the CDR3 is 18 residues. CDR3 nucleotides: TGTGCCTGTGGCCCCGTACTCTGGGGGGATACCCACACCGATAAACTCATCTTT. Protein: CACGPVLWGDTHTDKLIF.

This clone is labeled as medium-sized (0.01 to 0.1%). This sequence is one base from a far larger clone and is likely a read error. In the same sample, other DNA sequences code for this CDR3. This sequence joins TRDV1 and TRDJ1; 8 positions match TRDD3. Losses at the gene ends were 5 bases for V and 3 bases for J; bases not matched to a gene: 32. The CDR3 is made up of 23 amino acids. Germline V CDR1 and CDR2: TSWWSYY, QGS. The CDR3 nucleotides read TGTGCTCTTGGGACCCGCGCATTTCGACCGCCACTGGGGGCTACTATGAGGTCCGATAAACTCATCTTT. Amino acids: CALGTRAFRPPLGATMRSDKLIF.

This sequence joins TRDV2 and TRDJ1, with 11 bases fitting TRDD3. The CDR3 is made up of 17 amino acids. Germline loops: CDR1 GEAIGNYY, CDR2 EKD. J gave up 0 bases and V 3 bases, and 8 bases lay outside the gene matches. CDR3 region: CACDPVGDTTHTDKLIF. As DNA, the CDR3 is TGTGCCTGTGACCCCGTGGGGGATACGACCCACACCGATAAACTCATCTTT.

On this clone itself: A far larger clone is one nucleotide away, so this likely arose from a read error. This specimen includes other DNA sequences encoding the same CDR3. V and J are TRDV2 and TRDJ1; 12 nucleotides agree with TRDD3. J lost 2 bases, V lost 1 base, and 10 bases had no gene match. This CDR3 region has 18 residues. Germline V gene sequence: CDR1 GEAIGNYY, CDR2 EKD. The CDR3 loop reads CACDTLTGGYIGTDKLIF. The CDR3 DNA follows: TGTGCCTGTGACACACTTACTGGGGGATACATTGGTACCGATAAACTCATCTTT.

By share, this clone counts as medium-sized. A read error likely explains this, since a far larger clone differs by one base. The V and J genes are TRDV2 and TRDJ1; 10 bases map to TRDD3. This CDR3 spans 18 amino acids. Germline V gene lookup returns CDR1 GEAIGNYY and CDR2 EKD. With 1 base clipped from V and 1 base from J, the junction kept 11 bases outside the gene matches. As DNA, the CDR3 is TGTGCCTGTGACACACTTACTGGGGGATGCATTGGCACCGATAAACTCATCTTT. It yields the protein CACDTLTGGCIGTDKLIF.

The chain carries TRDV2 and TRDJ1, with 8 bases aligning to TRDD3. Trimming at V came to 1 base and at J to 0 bases, leaving 15 bases not matched to a gene. The CDR3 has 19 amino acids. Germline-derived CDR1 and CDR2 are GEAIGNYY and EKD. The CDR3 loop is CACDTDPGTGGPYTDKLIF. The CDR3 DNA reads as TGTGCCTGTGACACAGACCCTGGAACTGGGGGCCCTTACACCGATAAACTCATCTTT.

Turning to this clone: TCRdb attributes to this sequence the protein of a much larger clone, which differs from the DNA translation at residue 3; a read error is likely, and the protein displayed is translated from the DNA. The chain has TRDV2 and TRDJ1; D is ambiguous. The CDR3 spans 15 residues. Germline V gene lookup returns CDR1 GEAIGNYY and CDR2 EKD. CDR3 sequence (DNA): TGTGCCCGTGACACCGTCGGAGCCGTGGCCGATAAACTCATCTTT. Encoded protein: CARDTVGAVADKLIF.

Only a few counts were recorded for this clone. The amino acid sequence in TCRdb belongs to a much larger clone and departs from this DNA's translation at residue 15, likely a sequencing read error; the sequence shown is translated from the DNA. The J gene is TRDJ1, the V gene TRDV1; 8 bases match TRDD3. This CDR3 contains 19 residues. The germline V gene has CDR1 TSWWSYY and CDR2 QGS. With 3 bases clipped from V and 7 bases from J, the junction kept 22 bases outside the gene matches. The CDR3 DNA follows: TGTGCTCTTGGGGATTGTCCCTCCTACGCTGGGGGACCCAGAGCTAAACTCATCTTT. It codes for CALGDCPSYAGGPRAKLIF.